Listed below are T cell receptor beta chains from one sample, sequenced in a study of cytomegalovirus exposure and HLA in healthy donors. The repertoire was sequenced with immunoSEQ multiplex PCR; TCRdb's copy has only in-frame clones and lacks some. The data hold around 94,000 clones, with about 72% observed a single time. The source material was PBMCs. These receptors all come from a woman aged 55-69 years in good health and CMV-seropositive. The CDR3 runs from the conserved cysteine through the conserved F or W. D genes are given only for firm matches. Clone size is shown for a subset of rows, as once, few, many or a class of expanded clone.

CDR3aa | CDR3nt | j_gene | v_gene | d_gene | abundance
CASSPTADNEQFF | TGTGCCAGCAGCCCGACAGCCGACAATGAGCAGTTCTTC | TRBJ2-1 | TRBV7-2 | - | -
CASSQNTRNLPDTQYF | TGTGCCAGCTCACAAAACACTAGAAACTTACCAGATACGCAGTATTTT | TRBJ2-3 | TRBV18 | - | once
CAWSGQGGGYGYTF | TGTGCCTGGAGTGGACAGGGGGGCGGGTATGGCTACACCTTC | TRBJ1-2 | TRBV30 | TRBD1 | -
CASSRQGNTEAFF | TGTGCCAGCAGCAGACAGGGGAACACTGAAGCTTTCTTT | TRBJ1-1 | TRBV2 | TRBD1 | -
CAGRTSGKAYEQYF | TGTGCCGGAAGGACTAGCGGGAAGGCCTACGAGCAGTACTTC | TRBJ2-7 | TRBV30 | TRBD2 | -
CASSSRRINYNEQFF | TGTGCCAGCAGCTCTAGACGGATCAATTACAATGAGCAGTTCTTC | TRBJ2-1 | TRBV7-9 | - | -
CASSKGTTGYEQYF | TGCGCCAGCAGCAAAGGGACTACAGGCTACGAGCAGTACTTC | TRBJ2-7 | TRBV10-1 | TRBD2 | -
CASSGGGSFNYGYTF | TGCGCCAGCAGCGGGGGAGGCAGTTTTAACTATGGCTACACCTTC | TRBJ1-2 | TRBV4-1 | - | -
CASSPVTIRGELFF | TGTGCCAGCAGTCCAGTGACTATCCGCGGGGAGCTGTTTTTT | TRBJ2-2 | TRBV6-1 | - | -
CASSRSTGDNEKLFF | TGTGCCAGCTCACGATCGACAGGGGATAATGAAAAACTGTTTTTT | TRBJ1-4 | TRBV18 | TRBD1 | -
CASSFGTGGSNQPQHF | TGTGCCAGTAGTTTCGGGACAGGGGGCTCAAATCAGCCCCAGCATTTT | TRBJ1-5 | TRBV19 | TRBD1 | -
CASSRSGSLAGELFF | TGTGCCAGCTCGCGTAGCGGGAGTCTCGCCGGGGAGCTGTTTTTT | TRBJ2-2 | TRBV6-6 | TRBD2 | -
CASSLAGTPLFDF | TGTGCCAGCTCACTCGCCGGGACACCACTTTTCGACTTC | TRBJ2-7 | TRBV18 | - | -
CATTGGRTGELFF | TGTGCCACAACGGGAGGGAGAACCGGGGAGCTGTTTTTT | TRBJ2-2 | TRBV2 | TRBD2 | -
CASSPGQGPLSGNTIYF | TGTGCCAGCAGCCCGGGACAGGGCCCCCTCTCGGGAAACACCATATATTTT | TRBJ1-3 | TRBV5-5 | TRBD1 | -
CASSAGYQETQYF | TGTGCCAGCAGCGCCGGTTACCAAGAGACCCAGTACTTC | TRBJ2-5 | TRBV5-4 | - | -
CASSVAGTGEETQYF | TGTGCCAGCAGCGTCGCCGGGACGGGGGAAGAGACCCAGTACTTC | TRBJ2-5 | TRBV9 | - | once
CAWRWHTDTQYF | TGTGCCTGGAGGTGGCACACAGATACGCAGTATTTT | TRBJ2-3 | TRBV30 | - | -
CASSLDNEQFF | TGTGCCAGCAGCCTCGACAATGAGCAGTTCTTC | TRBJ2-1 | TRBV6-6 | - | -
CACRVQNYEQYF | TGTGCCTGTCGGGTTCAGAACTACGAGCAGTACTTC | TRBJ2-7 | TRBV30 | - | -
CASSLATLGSYEQYF | TGTGCCAGCAGTCTCGCTACATTAGGGAGCTACGAGCAGTACTTC | TRBJ2-7 | TRBV28 | - | -
CASSLTETGVSTIYF | TGTGCCAGCAGCTTGACTGAGACAGGGGTGTCCACCATATATTTT | TRBJ1-3 | TRBV7-2 | TRBD1 | few
CASSPTGAEKLFF | TGTGCCAGCTCACCGACAGGGGCTGAAAAACTGTTTTTT | TRBJ1-4 | TRBV18 | TRBD1 | -
CASSISGRAGGNEQFF | TGCGCCAGCAGTATTAGCGGTCGTGCAGGGGGGAATGAGCAGTTCTTC | TRBJ2-1 | TRBV10-2 | - | -
CASSQDTQRAGWEQFF | TGCGCCAGCAGCCAAGACACCCAGCGGGCGGGATGGGAGCAGTTCTTC | TRBJ2-1 | TRBV4-1 | - | -
CASSESGRLSGYTF | TGTGCCAGCAGTGAAAGCGGGAGGCTGTCTGGCTACACCTTC | TRBJ1-2 | TRBV2 | - | -
CASSVQYSNQPQHF | TGTGCCAGCAGTGTTCAGTATAGCAATCAGCCCCAGCATTTT | TRBJ1-5 | TRBV6-1 | - | -
CAISRQGAEDTQYF | TGTGCCATCAGTAGACAGGGGGCGGAAGATACGCAGTATTTT | TRBJ2-3 | TRBV10-3 | TRBD1 | once
CASRGGSVYEQYF | TGCGCCAGCAGGGGGGGGTCAGTCTACGAGCAGTACTTC | TRBJ2-7 | TRBV5-1 | TRBD2 | once
CASSQVGTDTQYF | TGCGCCAGCAGCCAAGTCGGCACAGATACGCAGTATTTT | TRBJ2-3 | TRBV4-1 | - | -
CSAGGGNGYTF | TGCAGTGCTGGGGGGGGGAATGGCTACACCTTC | TRBJ1-2 | TRBV20-1 | - | -
CASSPPGQGADTQYF | TGTGCCAGCAGTCCTCCGGGACAGGGTGCGGATACGCAGTATTTT | TRBJ2-3 | TRBV28 | TRBD1 | -
CASGEDRATDTQYF | TGTGCCAGCGGGGAAGACAGGGCCACAGATACGCAGTATTTT | TRBJ2-3 | TRBV2 | TRBD1 | -
CASTRTENTEAFF | TGTGCCAGCACCCGGACAGAGAACACTGAAGCTTTCTTT | TRBJ1-1 | TRBV9 | - | -
CASSTTGIGQPQHF | TGTGCCAGCAGCACCACGGGGATAGGTCAGCCCCAGCATTTT | TRBJ1-5 | TRBV13 | - | few
CASSLRDRNEKLFF | TGTGCCAGCAGTCTCCGGGACAGGAACGAAAAACTGTTTTTT | TRBJ1-4 | TRBV27 | TRBD1 | -
CASSSPQASGRYEQYF | TGTGCCAGCAGCAGCCCCCAGGCTAGCGGGAGATACGAGCAGTACTTC | TRBJ2-7 | TRBV5-4 | TRBD2 | -
CASSLLISGYNEQFF | TGTGCCAGCAGCTTATTGATTAGCGGGTACAATGAGCAGTTCTTC | TRBJ2-1 | TRBV7-6 | TRBD2 | -
CASSIASWGRSRTDTQYF | TGTGCCAGTAGTATAGCTTCATGGGGCAGGTCACGCACAGATACGCAGTATTTT | TRBJ2-3 | TRBV19 | - | -
CASSQDPRNTIYF | TGTGCCAGCAGCCAAGACCCCCGGAACACCATATATTTT | TRBJ1-3 | TRBV4-2 | - | -
CAISEPDTNSYEQYF | TGTGCCATCAGTGAGCCGGACACGAACTCCTACGAGCAGTACTTC | TRBJ2-7 | TRBV10-3 | - | -
CASRGQGDTGELFF | TGTGCCAGCAGAGGCCAGGGGGATACCGGGGAGCTGTTTTTT | TRBJ2-2 | TRBV9 | TRBD1 | few
CASSPPLADSYNEQFF | TGCGCCAGCAGCCCGCCCTTAGCGGACTCCTACAATGAGCAGTTCTTC | TRBJ2-1 | TRBV5-1 | - | -
CASSQVPSGSYNEQFF | TGTGCCAGCAGCCAAGTCCCTAGCGGCTCCTACAATGAGCAGTTCTTC | TRBJ2-1 | TRBV4-2 | TRBD2 | -
CASSYRQSTDTQYF | TGTGCCAGCAGTTATAGACAGAGCACAGATACGCAGTATTTT | TRBJ2-3 | TRBV28 | - | once
CASSHPGHTQPPHEQFF | TGCGCCAGCAGCCACCCGGGACATACTCAACCCCCCCATGAGCAGTTCTTC | TRBJ2-1 | TRBV4-1 | - | -
CASSLERGNYGYTF | TGTGCCAGCAGCTTAGAGAGAGGGAACTATGGCTACACCTTC | TRBJ1-2 | TRBV7-9 | - | -
CASSPQQGRTEAFF | TGTGCCAGCAGCCCACAACAGGGACGGACTGAAGCTTTCTTT | TRBJ1-1 | TRBV7-9 | - | -
CASSYSIGRAEAFF | TGTGCCAGCAGTTACTCGATCGGGAGAGCTGAAGCTTTCTTT | TRBJ1-1 | TRBV6-5 | - | -
CASSFRGAGLAASYEQYF | TGTGCCAGCAGTTTCCGAGGGGCCGGACTAGCGGCCTCCTACGAGCAGTACTTC | TRBJ2-7 | TRBV7-9 | TRBD2 | -
CASSATGYNEQFF | TGTGCCAGCAGCGCAACAGGTTACAATGAGCAGTTCTTC | TRBJ2-1 | TRBV11-2 | - | -
CASSHTTTGNIQYF | TGTGCCAGCTCACACACTACCACTGGTAACATTCAGTACTTC | TRBJ2-4 | TRBV18 | - | -
CASSGTGGRNEKLFF | TGTGCCAGCAGCGGGACAGGGGGCCGGAATGAAAAACTGTTTTTT | TRBJ1-4 | TRBV7-9 | TRBD1 | once
CASSLTGGGLGDEQYF | TGTGCCAGCAGCTTAACAGGGGGGGGGCTTGGCGACGAGCAGTACTTC | TRBJ2-7 | TRBV7-3 | - | -
CATSRDLGSSGYTF | TGTGCCACCAGCAGAGATCTCGGGTCGTCTGGCTACACCTTC | TRBJ1-2 | TRBV15 | - | -
CASSLATRQETYEQYF | TGTGCCAGCAGCTTGGCAACGAGACAAGAAACCTACGAGCAGTACTTC | TRBJ2-7 | TRBV5-6 | - | -
CASLGRNTEAFF | TGTGCCAGCCTGGGGAGGAACACTGAAGCTTTCTTT | TRBJ1-1 | TRBV7-9 | - | few
CASSFIGGDYSNQPQHF | TGTGCCAGCAGCTTTATTGGAGGGGATTATAGCAATCAGCCCCAGCATTTT | TRBJ1-5 | TRBV5-5 | - | once
CATRGGNTYGYTF | TGTGCCACCCGGGGGGGGAATACCTATGGCTACACCTTC | TRBJ1-2 | TRBV27 | - | few